These 25 T cell receptor beta chains were sequenced from one sample in a study of OX40 agonist ivuxolimab in advanced cancers. Measured with immunoSEQ multiplex PCR; TCRdb has only the in-frame clones, and not every one. The sample records more than 9,500 clones, about 81% being singletons. The input for sequencing was CD4+ or CD8+ T cells sorted from blood, taken in a trial of the OX40 agonist ivuxolimab. The receptor set was obtained from an adult with an advanced solid tumor such as melanoma, head and neck, liver or kidney cancer.

The V call is TRBV4-1, the J call TRBJ2-7, with D unresolved. Per germline, CDR1 MGHRA and CDR2 YSYEKL. V was trimmed by 0 bases and J by 2 bases, leaving 8 bases between them. The CDR3 loop spans 14 amino acids. The CDR3 is CASSQEIFAYEQYF. The CDR3 nucleotides are TGCGCCAGCAGCCAAGAAATCTTCGCCTACGAGCAGTACTTC.

The chain uses TRBV11-2 and TRBJ2-1; no clear D gene. Deletions cut 0 bases from V and 3 bases from J, with 12 bases between. CDR1 is SGHAT, CDR2 FQNNGV, per germline. CDR3 length: 16 amino acids. The CDR3 loop reads CASSLEADLHYNEQFF. The CDR3 DNA sequence: TGTGCCAGCAGCTTAGAGGCGGACCTCCACTACAATGAGCAGTTCTTC.

This clone was seen only once. The chain couples TRBV5-5 to TRBJ2-7; 8 positions agree with TRBD2. The J segment lost 5 bases and the V segment lost 4 bases, leaving 5 bases of the junction unmatched. Looked up from germline, CDR1 is SGHKS and CDR2 is YYEKEE (reference sequence). The CDR3 is made up of 13 amino acids. CDR3 sequence (DNA): TGTGCCAGCAGCCCTCGGGGGGGGGACGAGCAGTACTTC. Its protein product is CASSPRGGDEQYF.

This rearrangement joins TRBV28 to TRBJ2-7; maybe TRBD1 (5 bases). The germline V and J ends were trimmed by 2 bases and 3 bases, with 11 bases remaining between them. Germline loops: CDR1 MDHEN, CDR2 SYDVKM. There are 14 residues in the CDR3. The CDR3, as DNA: TGTGCCAGCAGTTTAAGGGTAGGGGTCTACGAGCAGTACTTC. This sequence encodes CASSLRVGVYEQYF.

J is TRBJ2-5 and V is TRBV7-2; 16 nucleotides agree with TRBD2. With V trimmed by 1 base and J by 5 bases, 7 bases remained unmatched. The CDR3 consists of 18 residues. Germline values: CDR1 SGHTA, CDR2 FQGNSA. The CDR3 DNA follows: TGTGCCAGCAGCTTAGTGGGACTAGCGGGAGGGCCGTTTGAGACCCAGTACTTC. It codes for CASSLVGLAGGPFETQYF.

This clone ranks as medium-sized. The chain recombines TRBV27 with TRBJ2-7; 9 bases are shared with TRBD2. Germline assignment: CDR1 MNHEY and CDR2 SMNVEV (reference sequence). This CDR3 contains 16 residues. Trimming at V came to 2 bases and at J to 5 bases, leaving 10 bases not matched to a gene. The DNA for the CDR3 is TGTGCCAGCAGTTTAGTTTCCAGCGGGAGGAACCACGAGCAGTACTTC. Translating gives CASSLVSSGRNHEQYF.

The chain recombines TRBV11-3 with TRBJ2-1, with a weak D call TRBD1 (7 bases). V was shortened by 6 bases and J by 9 bases, with 18 bases between the two germline ends. The CDR3 has 14 residues. Germline V gives CDR1 SGHNT, CDR2 YENEEA. In DNA, the CDR3 is TGTGCCAGCAGTCATCTGGACAGGAGGGGTGAGCAGTTCTTC. Protein sequence: CASSHLDRRGEQFF. Variable domain in full (rest from reference TRBV11-3 and TRBJ2-1): EAGVVQSPRYKIIEKKQPVAFWCNPISGHNTLYWYLQNLGQGPELLIRYENEEAVDDSQLPKDRFSAERLKGVDSTLKIQPAELGDSAVYLCASSHLDRRGEQFFGPGTRLTVL.

V gene TRBV7-9 combines with J gene TRBJ2-1, with TRBD2 identical over 10 bases. The CDR3 runs to 18 residues. Germline loops: CDR1 SEHNR, CDR2 FQNEAQ (reference sequence). Trimming at V came to 3 bases and at J to 0 bases, leaving 8 bases not matched to a gene. CDR3 protein: CASSFLAGERASYNEQFF. For the CDR3, the DNA is TGTGCCAGCAGCTTTCTAGCGGGAGAGAGGGCCTCCTACAATGAGCAGTTCTTC.

By proportion, this clone is medium-sized. The chain combines TRBV21-1 with TRBJ2-3; the D call TRBD2 from the table was never checked on the DNA. TRBV21-1 has pseudogene status. The CDR3 is 14 residues long. CDR3 sequence reads: CASSNRGMTDTQYF. The CDR3 coding sequence is TGTGCCAGCAGCAATCGGGGGATGACAGATACGCAGTATTTT.

In regard to this clone: At the DNA level, this CDR3 is encoded by other sequences in the same sample as well. The rearrangement uses TRBV29-1 and TRBJ2-5, with D hard to call. This CDR3 has 13 residues. Trimming took 4 bases from V and 0 from J, leaving 9 bases between them. Germline V gene lookup returns CDR1 SQVTM and CDR2 ANQGSEA. This chain's CDR3 is CSVVGDNQETQYF. Here the CDR3 DNA reads TGCAGCGTTGTTGGTGACAACCAAGAGACCCAGTACTTC. Drawing the rest from reference TRBV29-1 and TRBJ2-5, the complete variable domain is SAVISQKPSRDICQRGTSLTIQCQVDSQVTMMFWYRQQPGQSLTLIATANQGSEATYESGFVIDKFPISRPNLTFSTLTVSNMSPEDSSIYLCSVVGDNQETQYFGPGTRLLVL.

This rearrangement joins TRBV9 to TRBJ2-7, with 9 nucleotides matching TRBD1. The CDR3 loop spans 14 amino acids. Per germline, CDR1 SGDLS and CDR2 YYNGEE. V shed 2 bases and J 5 bases; nucleotides not matched to a gene: 5. The CDR3 nucleotides are TGTGCCAGCAGCGTCGGGGACAGGGTCCACGAGCAGTACTTC. Amino acid sequence: CASSVGDRVHEQYF. The full variable domain, completed using reference TRBV9 and TRBJ2-7, is DSGVTQTPKHLITATGQRVTLRCSPRSGDLSVYWYQQSLDQGLQFLIQYYNGEERAKGNILERFSAQQFPDLHSELNLSSLELGDSALYFCASSVGDRVHEQYFGPGTRLTVT.

This clone was found once. For the CDR3, the DNA is TGTGCCAGCAGCTGGGACATCTATAGCAATCAGCCCCAGCATTTT. Encoded protein: CASSWDIYSNQPQHF. The chain employs TRBV28 and TRBJ1-5, with D possibly matching TRBD1 (6 bases). Trimming took 6 bases from V and 0 from J, leaving 12 bases between them. Germline CDR1 and CDR2: MDHEN and SYDVKM. The CDR3 runs 15 residues.

This clone was picked up a small number of times. This chain joins TRBV28 and TRBJ1-1; TRBD1 matches 7 bases. Trimming took 5 bases from V and 7 from J; bases not matched to a gene: 10. The CDR3 has 14 amino acids. Germline V gene data show CDR1 as MDHEN and CDR2 as SYDVKM. CDR3 DNA sequence: TGTGCCAGCAGTCCAATCCAGGGGGGAGGTGAAGCTTTCTTT. Its protein is CASSPIQGGGEAFF.

V and J are TRBV19 and TRBJ2-7; maybe TRBD1 (5 bases). Germline V gene lookup returns CDR1 LNHDA and CDR2 SQIVND (reference sequence). The CDR3 is 11 residues long. Trimming took 10 bases from V and 5 from J, leaving 12 bases between them. CDR3 DNA sequence: TGTGCCACCTCCTTGGGGCACGAGCAGTACTTC. Amino acids: CATSLGHEQYF. The complete variable domain, with remaining parts taken from reference TRBV19 and TRBJ2-7, reads DGGITQSPKYLFRKEGQNVTLSCEQNLNHDAMYWYRQDPGQGLRLIYYSQIVNDFQKGDIAEGYSVSREKKESFPLTVTSAQKNPTAFYLCATSLGHEQYFGPGTRLTVT.

The rearrangement joins TRBV28 to TRBJ1-1; D remains unclear. This CDR3 contains 13 residues. V lost 6 bases, J lost 5 bases, and 13 bases lay in between. Germline V gene data show CDR1 as MDHEN and CDR2 as SYDVKM. This CDR3 reads CASRPPVETEAFF. The CDR3, as DNA: TGTGCCAGCAGGCCACCGGTGGAGACTGAAGCTTTCTTT.

This clone showed up just a few times. The V gene is TRBV6-7, the J gene TRBJ1-2; tentative D call: TRBD1 (6 bases). TRBV6-7 counts as an open reading frame of uncertain function. There are 13 residues in the CDR3. Trimming took 6 bases from V and 8 from J, leaving 16 bases between them. DNA for the CDR3: TGTGCCAGCAGCCCCGTGAGGGGGACCGGCTACACCTTC. This encodes CASSPVRGTGYTF.

V usage is TRBV27 and J usage is TRBJ2-5, with D perhaps matching TRBD2 (5 bases). The CDR3 sequence is 14 residues long. V was cut by 7 bases and J by 1 base, with 13 bases left in between. Per germline, CDR1 MNHEY and CDR2 SMNVEV (reference sequence). The CDR3: CASNNPGFQETQYF. The CDR3 bases are TGTGCCAGCAACAACCCGGGATTCCAAGAGACCCAGTACTTC.

This clone was found a few times. The chain recombines TRBV7-9 with TRBJ2-7, with a possible D match to TRBD1 (6 bases). Trimming shortened V by 5 bases and J by 5 bases, and 16 bases separated the two germline ends. CDR1 and CDR2 (germline): SEHNR, FQNEAQ (reference sequence). The CDR3 is made up of 14 amino acids. In nucleotides, the CDR3 is TGTGCCAGCAGCACCACAGGGCCCCCCAACGAGCAGTACTTC. It translates to CASSTTGPPNEQYF.

The genes are TRBV29-1 and TRBJ2-1, with TRBD1 as a possible D gene (5 bases). Germline lookup yields CDR1 SQVTM and CDR2 ANQGSEA. The V and J ends lost 0 bases and 5 bases respectively, with 14 bases between them. This CDR3 is built from 15 residues. CDR3 DNA: TGCAGCGTTGAAGATGTGAAGTGGGGCGACAATGAGCAGTTCTTC. This sequence encodes CSVEDVKWGDNEQFF.

This chain links TRBV4-1 with TRBJ2-5; no reliable D call. The end of the DNA aligns better with TRBJ2-7, so the J call may be wrong. Germline loops: CDR1 MGHRA, CDR2 YSYEKL. There are 15 residues in the CDR3. This CDR3 is CASSQEKWGSYEQYF. As DNA, the CDR3 is TGCGCCAGCAGCCAAGAGAAGTGGGGCTCCTACGAGCAGTACTTC.

The J gene is TRBJ2-1, the V gene TRBV6-5; maybe TRBD1 (5 bases). The V end was cut by 6 bases, the J end by 8 bases, with 14 bases between. Germline V gene data show CDR1 as MNHEY and CDR2 as SVGAGI. This CDR3 is 13 amino acids long. The CDR3 nucleotides are TGTGCCAGCAGGGGGCCGGGTTTCGATGAGCAGTTCTTC. Translated, it gives CASRGPGFDEQFF.

This chain links TRBV5-5 with TRBJ2-7; D remains unclear. The V gene lost 5 bases and the J gene lost 2 bases, with 14 bases spanning the gap. Germline CDR1 is SGHKS and CDR2 is YYEKEE (reference sequence). The length of the CDR3 is 14 residues. The CDR3 here is CASSPYPGTYEQYF. The CDR3 region has the DNA TGTGCCAGCAGTCCCTATCCTGGGACCTACGAGCAGTACTTC.

The rearrangement uses TRBV6-5 and TRBJ1-1, with D uncertain. The V end lost 5 bases, the J end lost 2 bases, and 9 bases lay between the germline ends. Germline V gene sequence: CDR1 MNHEY, CDR2 SVGAGI. The CDR3 runs to 13 residues. The chain's CDR3 is CASSHRENTEAFF. The CDR3 DNA reads TGTGCCAGCAGTCACCGGGAAAACACTGAAGCTTTCTTT.

The rearrangement links TRBV5-4 to TRBJ2-3; 12 nucleotides align to TRBD2. The CDR3 sequence is 15 residues long. Trimming took 3 bases from V and 6 from J; bases not matched to a gene: 5. The V gene's germline CDR1 is SGHNT and CDR2 YYREEE (reference sequence). The CDR3 DNA follows: TGTGCCAGCAGCTGGGGGACTAGCGGGTACGATACGCAGTATTTT. It translates to CASSWGTSGYDTQYF.

A single count supports this clone. This chain joins TRBV19 and TRBJ2-1, with D perhaps given as TRBD1 or TRBD2 (6 bases each). The germline V gene encodes CDR1 LNHDA and CDR2 SQIVND (reference sequence). There are 17 residues in the CDR3. Trimming removed 3 bases from V and 4 bases from J, with 19 bases in between. The CDR3 region has the DNA TGTGCCAGTAGTATCGAAGGCGGGAAGGGGGAATACAATGAGCAGTTCTTC. It codes for CASSIEGGKGEYNEQFF.